This T cell receptor beta chain was observed in a study of OX40 agonist ivuxolimab in advanced cancers. Study outcomes and limitations: Some patients who did not respond also had low normalized T-cell clonal expansion.

To note about this clone: The antigen is undetermined.

The repertoire was sequenced with immunoSEQ multiplex PCR; TCRdb's copy has only in-frame clones and lacks some. This repertoire shows about 64,000 clones, approximately 90% found once; its top ten account for roughly 0.77%. The CDR3 sequence is 13 residues long. Trimming shortened V by 0 bases and J by 7 bases, and 10 bases separated the two germline ends. Germline CDR1 reads SGHRS; CDR2 reads YFSETQ. The rearrangement joins TRBV5-1 to TRBJ2-5; tentatively, D is TRBD2 (5 bases). Material: CD4+ or CD8+ T cells sorted from blood, obtained in a trial of the OX40 agonist ivuxolimab. The receptor was derived from an adult with an advanced solid tumor such as melanoma, head and neck, liver or kidney cancer. The CDR3 reads CASSLEPEGTQYF. The CDR3 nucleotides are TGCGCCAGCAGCTTGGAGCCCGAGGGGACCCAGTACTTC.